This T cell receptor (beta chain) was profiled in a study of metastatic and nonmetastatic thyroid tumors. The CDR3 spans 14 residues. The germline CDR1 and CDR2 sequences are MNHNS and SASEGT. V was clipped by 6 bases and J by 3 bases; unmatched bases: 7. In this sample, this clone turned up many times. TCRdb re-called the PCR reads through MiXCR. The table has approximately 35,000 clones, 11% seen once. No treatment of any kind had been given to any patient before thyroid surgery. Source material: blood. The TCR sequence derives from a female donor with papillary thyroid cancer or a benign thyroid nodule (not recorded which). Some clones in this sample may be carry-over from other donors' samples. The rearrangement joins TRBV6-1 to TRBJ1-2; 7 bases match TRBD1. The CDR3 DNA reads TGTGCCAGCAGGAACCCAGGGGGAGACTATGGCTACACCTTC. Translated: CASRNPGGDYGYTF.